This T cell receptor (beta chain) emerged from a study of T cells expressing NK-cell markers. Turning to the study itself: Within the sequenced cohort of eight donors, seven exhibited HCMV seropositivity and one was seronegative.

Germline V gene sequence: CDR1 SGDLS, CDR2 YYNGEE. This CDR3 comprises 14 residues. TCRdb reanalyzed the 5' RACE reads and collapses them to one entry per CDR3 protein, without DNA. The sample has about 110,000 distinct CDR3 sequences. The genes are TRBV9 and TRBJ2-7. The sample was blood T cells: a sorted CD56 or NKG2C T cell subset, CD4+ or CD8+ T cells, or bulk PBMC T cells (not recorded which). The receptor was isolated from a woman aged 18-69 years in good health. CDR3 residues: CASSVEDSSYEQYF.